This T cell receptor beta chain was obtained from a study of CD8 T cells in Susac syndrome. CDR1 and CDR2 (germline): SQVTM, ANQGSEA. The V gene lost 4 bases and the J gene lost 1 base, with 10 bases spanning the gap. The CDR3 extends over 13 amino acids. An amount of RNA that ranged from roughly 0.5 to 1 ug was reverse transcribed with random hexamers. TCR beta CDR3 was amplified by immunoSEQ covering 54 Vbeta and 13 Jbeta. Each CDR3 protein gets one entry after TCRdb re-called the immunoSEQ multiplex PCR reads with MiXCR. The sample yields roughly 180,000 distinct CDR3 sequences, roughly 94% seen once. High-throughput TCR beta sequencing covered peripheral CD8+ and CD4+ T cells.

The sample taken for sequencing was CD4+ T cells from PBMCs. This sequence joins TRBV29-1 and TRBJ1-1, with no clear D. This sequence was found in a human donor in good health. CDR3 DNA: TGCAGCGTTGTAAGGGTACCGAACACTGAAGCTTTCTTT. Translating gives CSVVRVPNTEAFF.